Listed here are 20 T cell receptor beta chains from one sample, sequenced in a study of blood T cell repertoires in COVID-19. Sequencing used immunoSEQ multiplex PCR; TCRdb keeps in-frame clones, though not all of them. There are 250,000 or so clones in the sample; roughly nine tenths occur only once, and more than 1% lies in the top ten. Sequencing was done on a sample of PBMCs or T cells enriched from blood (not recorded which). The receptors were sampled from a human donor in a cohort exposed to, infected with or recovered from COVID-19 (not recorded which). The donor label of this sample is uncertain.

V gene TRBV27 combines with J gene TRBJ2-7; TRBD2 aligns across 9 bases. Trimming took 2 bases from V and 4 from J; bases not matched to a gene: 6. The CDR3 sequence is 15 residues long. Germline CDR1 MNHEY, CDR2 SMNVEV (reference sequence). The CDR3, as DNA: TGTGCCAGCAGTTTAAATAGCGGGGGAGCATACGAGCAGTACTTC. Translating it yields CASSLNSGGAYEQYF.

The chain uses TRBV2 and TRBJ1-1, with D perhaps matching TRBD1 (5 bases). This CDR3 is built from 11 residues. Trimming stripped 7 bases from V and 6 bases from J, with 9 bases between. Germline CDR1 SNHLY, CDR2 FYNNEI. CDR3 sequence: CASKEGSEAFF. DNA for the CDR3: TGTGCCAGCAAGGAGGGGTCTGAAGCTTTCTTT.

The chain has TRBV30 and TRBJ2-3; unclear D gene. CDR1 and CDR2 from the germline V gene are GTSNPN and SVGIG (reference sequence). The CDR3 extends over 14 amino acids. V lost 3 bases and J 2 bases, leaving 12 bases between the germline ends. The CDR3 DNA follows: TGTGCCTGGAGGACCAGCGCGGACACAGATACGCAGTATTTT. It is translated as CAWRTSADTDTQYF.

This chain uses TRBV7-2 with TRBJ1-6; maybe TRBD1 (5 bases). Germline V lookup: CDR1 SGHTA, CDR2 FQGNSA. The CDR3 spans 15 residues. Trimming pared 1 base from V and 6 bases from J, leaving 10 bases between. For the CDR3, the DNA is TGTGCCAGCAGCTTAGTCAGGGAATCTAATTCACCCCTCCACTTT. Protein sequence: CASSLVRESNSPLHF.

The rearrangement links TRBV11-1 to TRBJ2-2; weak D call: TRBD2 (5 bases). CDR3 length equals 14 residues. Trimming removed 5 bases at V and 6 bases at J, with 13 bases between. The germline gives CDR1 SGHAT, CDR2 FQDESV (reference sequence). This chain's CDR3 is CASSPYPGAGELFF. As DNA, the CDR3 is TGTGCCAGCAGCCCCTACCCCGGGGCCGGGGAGCTGTTTTTT.

The rearrangement uses TRBV7-2 and TRBJ1-2, with D possibly TRBD1 on 5 matching bases. Trimming removed 5 bases from V and 1 base from J, with 17 bases in between. This CDR3 region has 16 residues. Germline CDR1 reads SGHTA; CDR2 reads FQGNSA. CDR3 coding DNA: TGTGCCAGCAGCCTGACAGTGGGGCTTATTAACTATGGCTACACCTTC. It yields the protein CASSLTVGLINYGYTF.

This sequence joins TRBV4-1 and TRBJ2-3; 7 nucleotides line up with TRBD2. Germline assignment: CDR1 MGHRA and CDR2 YSYEKL. V gave up 0 bases and J gave up 6 bases; unmatched junction bases: 15. CDR3 size: 18 residues. The CDR3 coding sequence is TGCGCCAGCAGCCAAGAAGAGGGCACGGGACTAACCCTGGATACGCAGTATTTT. It codes for CASSQEEGTGLTLDTQYF.

For this clone: A read error may account for a junction end that differs from germline. The chain combines TRBV12-3 or TRBV12-4 with TRBJ1-1; 7 bases map to TRBD1. The CDR3 consists of 11 residues. CDR3 region: CASSPDRALRF. The DNA for the CDR3 is TGTGCCAGCAGTCCCGACAGGGCCCTTAGATTT.

The chain joins TRBV25-1 to TRBJ2-5; 7 bases are a match to TRBD1. The J segment lost 4 bases and the V segment lost 4 bases, leaving 9 bases of the junction unmatched. CDR1 MGHDK and CDR2 SYGVNS come from the germline V gene. This CDR3 is built from 15 residues. CDR3 in amino acids: CASSGQGRRGETQYF. CDR3 in DNA: TGTGCCAGCAGTGGACAGGGTCGTAGAGGAGAGACCCAGTACTTC.

This chain joins TRBV24-1 and TRBJ2-5; tentatively, D is TRBD2 (7 bases). The CDR3 contains 17 residues. The V and J ends lost 6 bases and 1 base respectively, with 20 bases between them. CDR1 and CDR2 (germline): KGHDR, SFDVKD. The CDR3 loop reads CATSPATSGTTQETQYF. The CDR3 nucleotides read TGTGCCACCAGTCCGGCCACGAGCGGGACAACCCAAGAGACCCAGTACTTC.

The V gene is TRBV14, the J gene TRBJ2-1; no reliable D call. Germline CDR1 is SGHDN and CDR2 is FVKESK. The CDR3 extends over 14 amino acids. Between the trimmed V and J ends, which lost 1 base and 3 bases, there was a span of 7 bases. CDR3 sequence reads: CASSQVPLYNEQFF. DNA of the CDR3: TGTGCCAGCAGCCAAGTCCCCCTCTACAATGAGCAGTTCTTC.

The V and J genes are TRBV11-2 and TRBJ2-7; D call uncertain. Germline CDR1 SGHAT, CDR2 FQNNGV. This CDR3 comprises 12 residues. Trimming stripped 3 bases from V and 3 bases from J, with 6 bases between. CDR3 in amino acids: CASSFPFYEQYF. For the CDR3, the DNA is TGTGCCAGCAGCTTCCCCTTCTACGAGCAGTACTTC.

V usage is TRBV10-3 and J usage is TRBJ1-3; TRBD1 aligns across 8 bases. CDR1 and CDR2 (germline): ENHRY, SYGVKD. The ends lost 10 bases at V and 0 bases at J; junction bases unmatched: 8. CDR3 size: 15 residues. The CDR3 sequence: CATTTRGHSGNTIYF. The CDR3 DNA reads as TGTGCCACCACGACCAGGGGGCACTCTGGAAACACCATATATTTT.

The CDR3 bases are TGTGCCAGTAGTATAGGTGGGTTTCCGGGCACTGAAGCTTTCTTT. This gives the protein CASSIGGFPGTEAFF. The V and J genes are TRBV19 and TRBJ1-1; D not certain. V dropped 1 base and J dropped 4 bases, with 13 bases sitting between them. CDR1 and CDR2 (germline): LNHDA, SQIVND (reference sequence). The CDR3 contains 15 residues.

This chain connects TRBV5-4 to TRBJ1-4; no reliable D call. The V and J ends lost 2 bases and 0 bases respectively, with 8 bases between them. CDR1 is SGHNT and CDR2 is YYREEE in the germline V gene (reference sequence). This CDR3 is 15 amino acids long. The DNA of the CDR3 is TGTGCCAGCAGCTTTGCGGGGACAACTAATGAAAAACTGTTTTTT. It is translated as CASSFAGTTNEKLFF.

This clone came up once. V usage is TRBV18 and J usage is TRBJ1-1; unclear D gene. The germline V and J ends were trimmed by 5 bases and 1 base, with 8 bases remaining between them. CDR1 is KGHSH, CDR2 LQKENI, per germline. This CDR3 region has 13 residues. In DNA, the CDR3 is TGTGCCAGCTCATCGACATCGAACACTGAAGCTTTCTTT. Protein: CASSSTSNTEAFF.

The genes are TRBV29-1 and TRBJ1-1; perhaps TRBD1 as D (5 bases). Germline V gene lookup returns CDR1 SQVTM and CDR2 ANQGSEA. The ends were cut back, 6 bases at V and 3 bases at J, with 23 bases in the middle. This CDR3 is built from 16 residues. DNA of the CDR3: TGCAGCGTCGAGGAGTTTAGGCAGGGCCTGGACACTGAAGCTTTCTTT. It codes for CSVEEFRQGLDTEAFF.

V usage is TRBV5-1 and J usage is TRBJ1-2; no clear D. The CDR3 is 13 amino acids. Trimming removed 1 base at V and 3 bases at J, with 7 bases between. Germline CDR1 reads SGHRS; CDR2 reads YFSETQ. CDR3 protein: CASSLRSDYGYTF. CDR3 bases: TGCGCCAGCAGCTTGCGCAGTGACTATGGCTACACCTTC.

The chain joins TRBV6-6 to TRBJ2-5; TRBD1 is a possible D gene (5 bases). Germline V lookup: CDR1 MNHNY, CDR2 SVGAGI (reference sequence). The V and J ends lost 7 bases and 5 bases respectively, with 17 bases between them. The CDR3 is made up of 14 amino acids. This chain's CDR3 is CASNGYTGKETQYF. In nucleotides, the CDR3 is TGTGCCAGCAACGGGTATACAGGCAAGGAGACCCAGTACTTC.

The CDR3: CASSPGLAGDQETQYF. DNA of the CDR3: TGTGCCAGTAGTCCCGGACTAGCGGGGGATCAAGAGACCCAGTACTTC. The rearrangement links TRBV19 to TRBJ2-5; 13 bases fit TRBD2. V dropped 5 bases and J dropped 2; count of bases not matched to a gene: 5. Germline V gene sequence: CDR1 LNHDA, CDR2 SQIVND (reference sequence). CDR3 length: 16 residues. Looking up the rest from reference TRBV19 and TRBJ2-5 gives the full variable domain: DGGITQSPKYLFRKEGQNVTLSCEQNLNHDAMYWYRQDPGQGLRLIYYSQIVNDFQKGDIAEGYSVSREKKESFPLTVTSAQKNPTAFYLCASSPGLAGDQETQYFGPGTRLLVL.